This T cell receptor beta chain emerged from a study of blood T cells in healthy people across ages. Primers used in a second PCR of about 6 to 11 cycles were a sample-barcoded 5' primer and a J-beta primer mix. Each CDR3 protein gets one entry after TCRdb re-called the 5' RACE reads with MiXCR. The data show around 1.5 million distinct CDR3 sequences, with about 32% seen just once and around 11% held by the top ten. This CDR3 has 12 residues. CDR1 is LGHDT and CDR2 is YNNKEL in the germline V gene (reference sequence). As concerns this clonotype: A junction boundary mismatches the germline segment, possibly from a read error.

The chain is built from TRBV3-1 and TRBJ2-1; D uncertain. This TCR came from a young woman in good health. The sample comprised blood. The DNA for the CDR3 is TGTGCCGGCAGCCGAACGGCCGATGAGCAGTTCTTC. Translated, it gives CAGSRTADEQFF.